In this sample, the clone carrying this TCR beta chain turned up a few times. MiXCR, run by TCRdb on the RT-PCR reads, gives a single entry per CDR3 protein. The table shows 550,000 to 750,000 distinct CDR3 sequences, with approximately 15% occurring only once. V was pared by 6 bases and J by 5 bases, with 8 bases of the junction left unmatched. The CDR3 sequence is 15 residues long. The germline V gene encodes CDR1 KGHSH and CDR2 LQKENI. V and J are TRBV18 and TRBJ1-2; 11 nucleotides agree with TRBD1. The source is a female donor in good health, serving as a healthy control. Sequencing used memory CD4+ T cells from blood. The CDR3 here is CASSPGQGDHYGYTF. In nucleotides, the CDR3 is TGTGCCAGCTCCCCGGGACAGGGGGACCATTATGGCTACACCTTC.